This T cell receptor beta chain appears in the sequencing data of a study of cytomegalovirus exposure and HLA in healthy donors. The study's findings and limits: Cytomegalovirus-associated TCR beta chains were listed, numbering 150 to 200. Some segments of the V type, notably TRBV6-2 and TRBV6-3, were excluded as indistinguishable.

Concerning this clone itself: Its antigen is as yet unknown.

The PCR contained 60 Vbeta and 13 Jbeta primers. Under the authors' procedure: Unique TCR beta chains totaled some 80 million in a later count, with approximately 11 million of them shared. Profiling relied on immunoSEQ multiplex PCR, and the TCRdb table lists in-frame clones only, not all of them. V and J calls and clone size come straight from that table; D and trimming were deduced from the DNA. The sample has approximately 210,000 clones, about 87% seen once. The CDR3 is made up of 18 amino acids. V was shortened by 5 bases and J by 4 bases, with 26 bases between the two germline ends. The germline V gene has CDR1 LNHDA and CDR2 SQIVND (reference sequence).

This sequence joins TRBV19 and TRBJ2-5; D unclear. The clonotype comes from a man aged 30 to 39 in good health and CMV-seronegative. Sequenced: PBMCs. The CDR3 DNA is TGTGCCAGTAGTCACAGCCGACAAACTGAATCGGTAGGAGAGACCCAGTACTTC. Amino acid sequence: CASSHSRQTESVGETQYF.